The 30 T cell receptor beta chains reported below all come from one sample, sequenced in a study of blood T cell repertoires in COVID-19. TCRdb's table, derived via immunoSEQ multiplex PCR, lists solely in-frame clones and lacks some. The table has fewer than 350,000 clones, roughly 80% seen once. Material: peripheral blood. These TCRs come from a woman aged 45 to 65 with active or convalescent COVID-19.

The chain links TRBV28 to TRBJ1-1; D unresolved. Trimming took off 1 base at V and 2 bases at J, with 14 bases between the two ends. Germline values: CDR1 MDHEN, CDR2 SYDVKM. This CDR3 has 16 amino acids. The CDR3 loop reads CASSLFAAGKNTEAFF. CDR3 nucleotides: TGTGCCAGCAGTTTATTTGCTGCTGGCAAAAACACTGAAGCTTTCTTT.

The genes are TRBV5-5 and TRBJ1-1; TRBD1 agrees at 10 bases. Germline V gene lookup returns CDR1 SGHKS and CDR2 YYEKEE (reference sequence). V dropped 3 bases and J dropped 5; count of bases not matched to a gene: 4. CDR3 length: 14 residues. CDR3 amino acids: CASSWDRGATEAFF. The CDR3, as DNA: TGTGCCAGCAGCTGGGACAGGGGCGCAACTGAAGCTTTCTTT.

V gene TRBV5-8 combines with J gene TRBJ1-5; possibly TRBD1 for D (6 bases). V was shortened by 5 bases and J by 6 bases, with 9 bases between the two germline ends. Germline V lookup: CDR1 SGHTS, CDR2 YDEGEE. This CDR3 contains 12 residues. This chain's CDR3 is CASRVRGQPQHF. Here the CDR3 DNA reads TGTGCCAGCAGAGTCAGGGGTCAGCCCCAGCATTTT.

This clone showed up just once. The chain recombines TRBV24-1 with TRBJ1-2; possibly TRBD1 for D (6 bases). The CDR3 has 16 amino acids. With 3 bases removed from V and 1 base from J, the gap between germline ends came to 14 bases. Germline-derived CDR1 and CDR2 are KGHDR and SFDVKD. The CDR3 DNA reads TGTGCCACCAGTGATCCCGGACAGTCCCATAACTATGGCTACACCTTC. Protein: CATSDPGQSHNYGYTF.

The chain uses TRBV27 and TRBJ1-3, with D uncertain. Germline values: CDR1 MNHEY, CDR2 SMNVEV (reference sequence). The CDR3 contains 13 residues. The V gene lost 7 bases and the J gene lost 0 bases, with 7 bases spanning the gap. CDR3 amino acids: CASIGSSGNTIYF. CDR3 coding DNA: TGTGCCAGCATCGGGAGCTCTGGAAACACCATATATTTT.

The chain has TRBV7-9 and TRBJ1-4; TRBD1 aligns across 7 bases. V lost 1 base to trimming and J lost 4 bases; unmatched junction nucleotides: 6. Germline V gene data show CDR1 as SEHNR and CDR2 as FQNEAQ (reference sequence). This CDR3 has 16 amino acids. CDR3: CASSLGYRGRNEKLFF. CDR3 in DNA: TGTGCCAGCAGCTTAGGATACAGGGGTCGTAATGAAAAACTGTTTTTT.

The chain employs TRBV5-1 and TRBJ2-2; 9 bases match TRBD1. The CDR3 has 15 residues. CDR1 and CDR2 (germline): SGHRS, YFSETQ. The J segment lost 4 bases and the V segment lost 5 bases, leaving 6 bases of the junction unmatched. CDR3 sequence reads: CASRQQGAGTGELFF. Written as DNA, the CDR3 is TGCGCCAGCAGGCAACAGGGGGCCGGCACCGGGGAGCTGTTTTTT.

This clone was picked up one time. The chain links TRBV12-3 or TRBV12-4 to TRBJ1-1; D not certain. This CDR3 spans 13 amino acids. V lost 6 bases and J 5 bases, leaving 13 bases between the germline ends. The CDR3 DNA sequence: TGTGCCAGCAGCCTTACGGAGGGAACTGAAGCTTTCTTT. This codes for CASSLTEGTEAFF.

The CDR3 is CASSRTGEQFF. Written as DNA, the CDR3 is TGTGCCAGCAGTAGGACAGGTGAGCAGTTCTTC. This chain joins TRBV12-3 or TRBV12-4 and TRBJ2-1, with TRBD1 identical over 7 bases. The CDR3 consists of 11 residues. Losses at the gene ends were 5 bases for V and 9 bases for J; bases not matched to a gene: 1.

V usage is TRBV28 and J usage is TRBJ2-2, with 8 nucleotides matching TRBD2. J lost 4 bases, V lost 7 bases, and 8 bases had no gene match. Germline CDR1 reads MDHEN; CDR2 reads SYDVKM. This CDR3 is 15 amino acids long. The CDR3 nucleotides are TGTGCCAGCACCCTTGGGCTAGCGGGCACCGGGGAGCTGTTTTTT. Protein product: CASTLGLAGTGELFF.

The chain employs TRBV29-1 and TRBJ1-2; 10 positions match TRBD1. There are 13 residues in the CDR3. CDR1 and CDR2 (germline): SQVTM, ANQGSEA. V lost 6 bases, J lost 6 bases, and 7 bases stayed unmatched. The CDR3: CSVLGQGGDGYTF. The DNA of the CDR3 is TGCAGCGTCCTAGGACAGGGGGGGGATGGCTACACCTTC.

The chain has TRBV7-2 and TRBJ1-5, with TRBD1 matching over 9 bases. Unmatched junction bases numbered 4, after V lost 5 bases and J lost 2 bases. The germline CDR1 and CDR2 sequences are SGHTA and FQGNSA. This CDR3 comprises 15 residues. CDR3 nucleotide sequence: TGTGCCAGCAGCCCCCGGACAGGGGGCAATCAGCCCCAGCATTTT. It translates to CASSPRTGGNQPQHF.

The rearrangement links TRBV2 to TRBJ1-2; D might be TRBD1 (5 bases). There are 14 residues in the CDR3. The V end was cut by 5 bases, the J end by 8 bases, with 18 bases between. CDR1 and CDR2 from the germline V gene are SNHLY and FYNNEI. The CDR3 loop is CASSSDTAPRGYTF. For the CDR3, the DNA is TGTGCCAGCAGTTCGGACACAGCCCCCCGGGGCTACACCTTC.

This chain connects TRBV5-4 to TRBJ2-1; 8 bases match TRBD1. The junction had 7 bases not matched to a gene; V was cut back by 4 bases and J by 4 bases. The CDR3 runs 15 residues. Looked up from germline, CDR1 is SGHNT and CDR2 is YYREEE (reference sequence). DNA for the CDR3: TGTGCCAGCAGCGCCGGACAGGGAGGATACAATGAGCAGTTCTTC. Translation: CASSAGQGGYNEQFF.

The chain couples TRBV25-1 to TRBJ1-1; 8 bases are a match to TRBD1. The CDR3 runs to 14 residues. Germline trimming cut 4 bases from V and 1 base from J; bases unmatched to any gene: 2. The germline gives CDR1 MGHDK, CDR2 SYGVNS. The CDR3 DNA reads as TGTGCCAGCAGTGGGACAGGGCCGAACACTGAAGCTTTCTTT. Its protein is CASSGTGPNTEAFF.

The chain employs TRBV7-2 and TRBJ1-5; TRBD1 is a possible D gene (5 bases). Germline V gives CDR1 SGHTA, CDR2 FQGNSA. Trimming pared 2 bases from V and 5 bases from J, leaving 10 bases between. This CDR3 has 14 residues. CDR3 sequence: CASSLQEGDQPQHF. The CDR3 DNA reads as TGTGCCAGCAGCTTACAGGAAGGGGATCAGCCCCAGCATTTT.

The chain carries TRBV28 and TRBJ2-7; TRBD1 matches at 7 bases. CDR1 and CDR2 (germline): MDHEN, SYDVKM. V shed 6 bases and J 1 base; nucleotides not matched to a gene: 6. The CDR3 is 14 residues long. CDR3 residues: CASSYRGSSYEQYF. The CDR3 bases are TGTGCCAGCAGCTACAGGGGTTCTTCCTACGAGCAGTACTTC.

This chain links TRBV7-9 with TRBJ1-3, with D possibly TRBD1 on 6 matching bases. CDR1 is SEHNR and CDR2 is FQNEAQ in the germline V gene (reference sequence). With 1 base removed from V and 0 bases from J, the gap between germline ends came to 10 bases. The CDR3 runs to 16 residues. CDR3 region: CASSLEGGHSGNTIYF. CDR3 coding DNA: TGTGCCAGCAGCTTAGAAGGGGGACACTCTGGAAACACCATATATTTT.

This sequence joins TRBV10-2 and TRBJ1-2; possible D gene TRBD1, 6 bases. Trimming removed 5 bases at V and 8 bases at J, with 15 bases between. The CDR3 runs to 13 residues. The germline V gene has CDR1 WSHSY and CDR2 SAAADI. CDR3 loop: CASSYVQGYGYTF. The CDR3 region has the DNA TGCGCCAGCAGTTACGTACAGGGTTACGGCTACACCTTC.

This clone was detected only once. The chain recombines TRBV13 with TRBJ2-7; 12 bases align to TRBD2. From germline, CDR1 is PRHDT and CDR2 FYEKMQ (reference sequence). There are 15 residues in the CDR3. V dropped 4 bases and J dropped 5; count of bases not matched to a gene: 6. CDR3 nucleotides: TGTGCCAGCAGCTCCCTAGCGGGAGGGCCACACGAGCAGTACTTC. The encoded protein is CASSSLAGGPHEQYF.

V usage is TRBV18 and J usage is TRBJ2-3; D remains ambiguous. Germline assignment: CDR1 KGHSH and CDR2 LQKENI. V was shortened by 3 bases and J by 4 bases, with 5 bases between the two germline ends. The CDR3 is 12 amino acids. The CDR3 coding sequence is TGTGCCAGCTCACCCGAGGCAGATACGCAGTATTTT. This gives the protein CASSPEADTQYF.

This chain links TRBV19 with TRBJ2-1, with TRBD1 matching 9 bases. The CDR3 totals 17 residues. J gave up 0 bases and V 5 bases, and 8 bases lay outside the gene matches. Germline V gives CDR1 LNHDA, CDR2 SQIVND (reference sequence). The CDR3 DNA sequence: TGTGCCAGTAGTGAATACAGGGGGCCGAGCTCCTACAATGAGCAGTTCTTC. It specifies CASSEYRGPSSYNEQFF.

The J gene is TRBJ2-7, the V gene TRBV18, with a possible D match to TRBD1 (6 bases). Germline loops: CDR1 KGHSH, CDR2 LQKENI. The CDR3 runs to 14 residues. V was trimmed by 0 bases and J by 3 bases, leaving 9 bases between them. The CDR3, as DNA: TGTGCCAGCTCACCACCGAACAGGGACTACGAGCAGTACTTC. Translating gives CASSPPNRDYEQYF.

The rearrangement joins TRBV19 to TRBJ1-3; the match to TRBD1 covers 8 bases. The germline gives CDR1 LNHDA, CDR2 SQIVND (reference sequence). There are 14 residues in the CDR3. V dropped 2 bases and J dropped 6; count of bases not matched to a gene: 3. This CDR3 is CASSIRTGINTIYF. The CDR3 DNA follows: TGTGCCAGTAGTATACGGACAGGGATAAACACCATATATTTT.

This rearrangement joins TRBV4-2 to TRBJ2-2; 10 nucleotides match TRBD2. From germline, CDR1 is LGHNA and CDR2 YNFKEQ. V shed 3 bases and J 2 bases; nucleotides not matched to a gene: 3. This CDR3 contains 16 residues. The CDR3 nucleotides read TGTGCCAGCAGCCAGAGCGGGAGGGTTAACACCGGGGAGCTGTTTTTT. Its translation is CASSQSGRVNTGELFF.

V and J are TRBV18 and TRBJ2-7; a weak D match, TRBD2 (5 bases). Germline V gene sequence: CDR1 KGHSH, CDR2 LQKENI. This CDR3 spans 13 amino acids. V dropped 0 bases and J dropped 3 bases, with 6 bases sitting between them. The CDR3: CASSPPGVYEQYF. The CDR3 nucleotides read TGTGCCAGCTCACCACCCGGGGTCTACGAGCAGTACTTC.

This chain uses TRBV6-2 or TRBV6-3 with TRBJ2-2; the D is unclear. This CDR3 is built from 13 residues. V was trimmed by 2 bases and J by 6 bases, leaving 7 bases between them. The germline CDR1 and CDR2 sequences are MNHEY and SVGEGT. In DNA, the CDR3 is TGTGCCAGCAGTTACGAGCTACCCGGGGAGCTGTTTTTT. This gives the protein CASSYELPGELFF.

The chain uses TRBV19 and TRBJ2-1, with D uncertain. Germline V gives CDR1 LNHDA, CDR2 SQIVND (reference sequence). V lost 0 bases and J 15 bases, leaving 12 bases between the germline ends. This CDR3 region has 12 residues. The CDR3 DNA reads TGTGCCAGTAGTATAGAGAACAGACCCCCGTTCTTC. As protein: CASSIENRPPFF.

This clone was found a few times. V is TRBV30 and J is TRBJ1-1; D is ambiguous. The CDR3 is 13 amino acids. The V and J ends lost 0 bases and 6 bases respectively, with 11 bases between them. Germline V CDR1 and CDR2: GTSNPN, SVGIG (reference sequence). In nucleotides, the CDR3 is TGTGCCTGGAGTGTCGGTGGGCGTCCTGAAGCTTTCTTT. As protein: CAWSVGGRPEAFF.

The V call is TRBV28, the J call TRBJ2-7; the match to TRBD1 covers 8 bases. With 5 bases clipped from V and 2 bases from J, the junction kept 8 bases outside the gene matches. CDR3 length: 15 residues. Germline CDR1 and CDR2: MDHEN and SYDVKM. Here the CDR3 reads CASSRIRGQAYEQYF. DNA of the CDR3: TGTGCCAGCAGTAGGATACGGGGACAGGCCTACGAGCAGTACTTC.